The next 10 T cell receptor beta chains were all read from a single sample in a study of cytomegalovirus exposure and HLA in healthy donors. With 60 Vbeta and 13 Jbeta primers, the PCR was carried out. Sequenced by immunoSEQ multiplex PCR; TCRdb stores in-frame clones only, minus some. The sample contains some 120,000 clones, 77% of which appear only once. Sequencing input: PBMCs. All receptors come from a human donor in good health.

This sequence joins TRBV10-3 and TRBJ1-5; D might be TRBD1 (5 bases). Trimming left V 7 bases short and J 1 base short, with 11 bases between. CDR1 ENHRY and CDR2 SYGVKD come from the germline V gene. This CDR3 contains 14 residues. The CDR3 protein is CAITAGQSNQPQHF. The CDR3 coding sequence is TGTGCCATCACTGCAGGGCAGAGCAATCAGCCCCAGCATTTT.

Here the CDR3 reads CASSYATSFPYEQYF. As DNA, the CDR3 is TGTGCCAGCAGTTACGCGACTAGCTTCCCCTACGAGCAGTACTTC. The rearrangement links TRBV6-5 to TRBJ2-5, with 7 bases that match TRBD2. The J call may be wrong; the DNA end is better matched by TRBJ2-7. Germline V CDR1 and CDR2: MNHEY, SVGAGI. The CDR3 contains 15 residues.

The chain couples TRBV29-1 to TRBJ1-2, with TRBD1 identical over 10 bases. The trim removed 7 bases at V and 3 bases at J, leaving 2 bases unmatched. This CDR3 contains 12 residues. CDR1 and CDR2 from the germline V gene are SQVTM and ANQGSEA. The CDR3 DNA is TGCAGCGGCGGACAGGGGGACTATGGCTACACCTTC. Amino acid sequence: CSGGQGDYGYTF.

The rearrangement links TRBV19 to TRBJ2-7; 7 nucleotides match TRBD2. The V gene's germline CDR1 is LNHDA and CDR2 SQIVND (reference sequence). The CDR3 has 15 residues. V shed 5 bases and J 5 bases; nucleotides not matched to a gene: 12. The CDR3: CASSPLWGGTNEQYF. CDR3 DNA sequence: TGTGCCAGTAGTCCCCTTTGGGGGGGAACAAACGAGCAGTACTTC.

The chain uses TRBV5-1 and TRBJ2-7, with 9 bases aligning to TRBD1. The CDR3 covers 14 residues. Germline V CDR1 and CDR2: SGHRS, YFSETQ. V was pared by 4 bases and J by 1 base, with 3 bases of the junction left unmatched. The CDR3: CASSRGTGSYEQYF. Written as DNA, the CDR3 is TGCGCCAGCAGCCGAGGGACAGGGTCCTACGAGCAGTACTTC.

The chain is built from TRBV5-1 and TRBJ2-5, with a tentative D call TRBD1 (8 bases). CDR3 size: 14 residues. Deletions cut 4 bases from V and 5 bases from J, with 15 bases between. From germline, CDR1 is SGHRS and CDR2 YFSETQ. The CDR3 sequence is CASSLTQGGETQYF. For the CDR3, the DNA is TGCGCCAGCAGCCTAACACAGGGGGGGGAGACCCAGTACTTC.

A word on this clone: Compared with germline, one end of the junction differs, possibly owing to a read error. Other DNA sequences within the sample encode an identical CDR3. The chain recombines TRBV5-6 with TRBJ2-5, with D possibly matching TRBD1 (6 bases). The germline gives CDR1 SGHDT, CDR2 YYEEEE. The CDR3 loop spans 14 amino acids. Written as DNA, the CDR3 is TGTGCTAGCAGCTTCACAGGGTTTTTAGAGACCCAGTACTTC. Encoded protein: CASSFTGFLETQYF.

V is TRBV7-2 and J is TRBJ1-3; perhaps TRBD1 as D (6 bases). Germline lookup yields CDR1 SGHTA and CDR2 FQGNSA. Trimming cost V 3 bases and J 4 bases, with 13 bases left between them. CDR3 length: 15 residues. In DNA form, the CDR3 reads TGTGCCAGCAGCTTTGCAGGGGATACCGGAAACACCATATATTTT. Its protein is CASSFAGDTGNTIYF.

On this clone itself: Other DNA sequences in the same sample also yield this CDR3. J is TRBJ1-2 and V is TRBV14; 8 positions agree with TRBD1. Germline values: CDR1 SGHDN, CDR2 FVKESK. CDR3 length equals 14 residues. V dropped 0 bases and J dropped 4; count of bases not matched to a gene: 1. CDR3 in DNA: TGTGCCAGCAGCCAAGATGGGACAGGCTATGGCTACACCTTC. Translating gives CASSQDGTGYGYTF.

The rearrangement joins TRBV19 to TRBJ2-3; 7 nucleotides line up with TRBD1. This CDR3 contains 15 residues. CDR1 is LNHDA and CDR2 is SQIVND in the germline V gene (reference sequence). After removal of 10 bases from V and 3 bases from J, the junction contained 13 bases not matched to a gene. CDR3 in amino acids: CATNPRTGSTDTQYF. CDR3 bases: TGTGCCACCAACCCCCGGACAGGTTCGACAGATACGCAGTATTTT.